The clone carrying this T cell receptor beta chain came up many times. This sample stems from a study of identical twins. TCRdb re-analysed the 5' RACE reads in MiXCR, keeping a single row per CDR3 protein. The sample has a few hundred thousand distinct CDR3 sequences, roughly 9.5% seen once; the top ten hold roughly 3%. J was trimmed by 3 bases and V by 1 base; bases with no gene match: 8. CDR3 length equals 16 residues. Germline V gene data show CDR1 as MGHRA and CDR2 as YSYEKL. These data also featured in a second study, about yellow fever vaccine responses in identical twins.

The chain uses TRBV4-1 and TRBJ2-7; the match to TRBD1 covers 8 bases. Sequenced material: PBMCs. This clonotype was obtained from a woman younger than 30 in good health. The CDR3 sequence: CASSQGDGTGVYEQYF. DNA for the CDR3: TGCGCCAGCAGCCAAGGGGATGGGACAGGAGTCTACGAGCAGTACTTC.